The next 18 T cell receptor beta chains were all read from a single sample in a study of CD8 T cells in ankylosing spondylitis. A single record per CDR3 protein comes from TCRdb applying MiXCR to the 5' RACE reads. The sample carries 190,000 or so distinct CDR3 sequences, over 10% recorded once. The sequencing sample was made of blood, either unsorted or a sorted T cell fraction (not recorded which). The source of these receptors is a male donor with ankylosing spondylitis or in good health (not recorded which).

CDR3 nucleotide sequence: TGTGCCAGCAGCTCTTCCGGGACTAGCCTTGTTCACAATGAGCAGTTCTTC. Translation: CASSSSGTSLVHNEQFF. The chain has TRBV7-8 and TRBJ2-1; 9 bases agree with TRBD2. J was trimmed by 5 bases and V by 4 bases; bases with no gene match: 12. Germline assignment: CDR1 SGHVS and CDR2 FQNEAQ. The CDR3 covers 17 residues.

The CDR3: CASSWEGADDEQYF. The CDR3 coding sequence is TGTGCCAGCAGTTGGGAGGGGGCGGATGACGAGCAGTACTTC. This chain joins TRBV2 and TRBJ2-7, with D possibly called TRBD1 or TRBD2 (7 bases each). Germline CDR1 is SNHLY and CDR2 is FYNNEI. The CDR3 runs to 14 residues. V lost 5 bases and J 5 bases, leaving 16 bases between the germline ends.

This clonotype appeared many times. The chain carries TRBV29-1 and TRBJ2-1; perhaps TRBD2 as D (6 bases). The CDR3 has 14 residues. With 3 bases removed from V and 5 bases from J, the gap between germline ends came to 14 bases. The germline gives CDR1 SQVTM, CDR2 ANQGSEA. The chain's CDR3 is CSVDGGTSHNEQFF. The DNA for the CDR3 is TGCAGCGTTGACGGCGGGACGTCGCACAATGAGCAGTTCTTC.

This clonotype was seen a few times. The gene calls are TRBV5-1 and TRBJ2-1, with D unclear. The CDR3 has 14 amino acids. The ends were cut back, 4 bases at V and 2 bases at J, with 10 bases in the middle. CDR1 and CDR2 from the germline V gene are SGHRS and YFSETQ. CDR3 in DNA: TGCGCCAGCAGCGCGTCCCCAGCCTACAATGAGCAGTTCTTC. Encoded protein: CASSASPAYNEQFF. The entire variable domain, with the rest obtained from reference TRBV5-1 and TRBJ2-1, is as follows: KAGVTQTPRYLIKTRGQQVTLSCSPISGHRSVSWYQQTPGQGLQFLFEYFSETQRNKGNFPGRFSGRQFSNSRSEMNVSTLELGDSALYLCASSASPAYNEQFFGPGTRLTVL.

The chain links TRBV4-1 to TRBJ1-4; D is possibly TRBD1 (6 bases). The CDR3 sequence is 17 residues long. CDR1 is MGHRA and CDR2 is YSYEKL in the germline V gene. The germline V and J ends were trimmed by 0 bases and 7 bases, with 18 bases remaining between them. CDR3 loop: CASSQDPDLSGAEKLFF. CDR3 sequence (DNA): TGCGCCAGCAGCCAAGATCCCGACCTCTCGGGGGCTGAAAAACTGTTTTTT.

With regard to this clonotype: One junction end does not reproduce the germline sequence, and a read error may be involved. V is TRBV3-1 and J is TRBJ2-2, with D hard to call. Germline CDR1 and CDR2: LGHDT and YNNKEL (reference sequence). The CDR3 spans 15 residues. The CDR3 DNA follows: TGTGCCAGCTGCCAAGATATGGGCTACACCGGGGAGCTGTTTTTT. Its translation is CASCQDMGYTGELFF.

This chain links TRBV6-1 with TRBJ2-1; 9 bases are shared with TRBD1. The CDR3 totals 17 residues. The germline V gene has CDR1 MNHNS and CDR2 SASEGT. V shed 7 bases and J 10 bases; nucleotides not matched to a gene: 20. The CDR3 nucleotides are TGTGCCAGCACCCAATTGGATACAGGGGGCGCTGGGGGGGAGCAGTTCTTC. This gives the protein CASTQLDTGGAGGEQFF.

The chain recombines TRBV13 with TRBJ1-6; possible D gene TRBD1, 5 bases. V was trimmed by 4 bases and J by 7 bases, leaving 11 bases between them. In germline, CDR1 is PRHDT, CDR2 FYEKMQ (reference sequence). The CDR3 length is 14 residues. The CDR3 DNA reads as TGTGCCAGCAGCTCCAGGGACGGCAATTCACCCCTCCACTTT. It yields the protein CASSSRDGNSPLHF.

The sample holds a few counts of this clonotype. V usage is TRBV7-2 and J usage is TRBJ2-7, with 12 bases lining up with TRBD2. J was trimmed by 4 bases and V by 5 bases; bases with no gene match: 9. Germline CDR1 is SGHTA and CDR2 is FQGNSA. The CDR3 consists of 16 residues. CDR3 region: CASSPYVTSGGYEQYF. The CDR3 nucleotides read TGTGCCAGCAGCCCCTATGTAACTAGCGGGGGGTACGAGCAGTACTTC.

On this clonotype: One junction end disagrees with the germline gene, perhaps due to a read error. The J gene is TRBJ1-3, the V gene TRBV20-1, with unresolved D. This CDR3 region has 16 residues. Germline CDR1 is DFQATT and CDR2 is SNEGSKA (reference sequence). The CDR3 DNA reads TGCTGTGCTAGAGACTTAGGACGGGGCTCTGGAAACACCATATATTTT. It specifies CCARDLGRGSGNTIYF.

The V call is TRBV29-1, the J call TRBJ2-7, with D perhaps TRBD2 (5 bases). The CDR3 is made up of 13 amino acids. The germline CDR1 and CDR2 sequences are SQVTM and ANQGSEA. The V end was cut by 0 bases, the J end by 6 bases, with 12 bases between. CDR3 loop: CSVEEGLRGEQYF. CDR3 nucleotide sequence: TGCAGCGTTGAAGAAGGACTCAGAGGCGAGCAGTACTTC.

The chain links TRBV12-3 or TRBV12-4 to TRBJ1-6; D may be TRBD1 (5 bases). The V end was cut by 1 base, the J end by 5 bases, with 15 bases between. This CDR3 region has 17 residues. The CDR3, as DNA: TGTGCCAGCAGTTTAGGGTGGGCTCAGGGCCATAATTCACCCCTCCACTTT. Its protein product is CASSLGWAQGHNSPLHF.

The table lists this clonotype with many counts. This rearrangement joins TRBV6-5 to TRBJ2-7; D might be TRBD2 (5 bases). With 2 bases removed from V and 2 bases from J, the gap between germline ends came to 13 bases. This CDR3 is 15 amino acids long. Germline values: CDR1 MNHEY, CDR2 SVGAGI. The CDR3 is CASSYRASRTYEQYF. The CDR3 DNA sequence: TGTGCCAGCAGTTACCGGGCTAGCAGGACCTACGAGCAGTACTTC.

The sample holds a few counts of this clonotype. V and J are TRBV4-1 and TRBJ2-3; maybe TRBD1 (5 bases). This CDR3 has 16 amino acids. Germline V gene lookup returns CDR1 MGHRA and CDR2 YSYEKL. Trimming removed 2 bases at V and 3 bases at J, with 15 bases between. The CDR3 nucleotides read TGCGCCAGCAGCCAACCAGGGCTATCCTTAACAGATACGCAGTATTTT. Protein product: CASSQPGLSLTDTQYF.

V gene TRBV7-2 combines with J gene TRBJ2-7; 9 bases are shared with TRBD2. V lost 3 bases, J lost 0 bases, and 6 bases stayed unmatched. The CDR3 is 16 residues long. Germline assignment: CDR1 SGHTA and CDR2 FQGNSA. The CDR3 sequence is CASSFFSGGYSYEQYF. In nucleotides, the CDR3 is TGTGCCAGCAGCTTTTTTAGCGGGGGTTACTCCTACGAGCAGTACTTC.

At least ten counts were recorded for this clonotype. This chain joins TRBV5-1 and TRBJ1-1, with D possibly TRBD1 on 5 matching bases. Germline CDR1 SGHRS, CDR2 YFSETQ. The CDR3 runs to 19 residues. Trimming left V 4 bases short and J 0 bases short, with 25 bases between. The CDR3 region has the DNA TGCGCCAGCAGCCCTCCGACAGCATCCCCAACCATCCTGAACACTGAAGCTTTCTTT. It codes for CASSPPTASPTILNTEAFF.

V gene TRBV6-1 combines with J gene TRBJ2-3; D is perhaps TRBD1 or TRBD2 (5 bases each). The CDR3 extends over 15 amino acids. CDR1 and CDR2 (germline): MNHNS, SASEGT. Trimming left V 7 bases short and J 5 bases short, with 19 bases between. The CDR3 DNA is TGTGCCAGCACTAAAGTGGGACCCACGATAGATACGCAGTATTTT. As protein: CASTKVGPTIDTQYF.

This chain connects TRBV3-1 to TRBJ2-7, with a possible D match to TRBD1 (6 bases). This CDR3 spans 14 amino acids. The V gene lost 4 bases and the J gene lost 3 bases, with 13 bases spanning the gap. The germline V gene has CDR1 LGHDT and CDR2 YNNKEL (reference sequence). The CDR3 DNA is TGTGCCAGCAGCCCTGTGTTAGGGGGCTACGAGCAGTACTTC. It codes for CASSPVLGGYEQYF.